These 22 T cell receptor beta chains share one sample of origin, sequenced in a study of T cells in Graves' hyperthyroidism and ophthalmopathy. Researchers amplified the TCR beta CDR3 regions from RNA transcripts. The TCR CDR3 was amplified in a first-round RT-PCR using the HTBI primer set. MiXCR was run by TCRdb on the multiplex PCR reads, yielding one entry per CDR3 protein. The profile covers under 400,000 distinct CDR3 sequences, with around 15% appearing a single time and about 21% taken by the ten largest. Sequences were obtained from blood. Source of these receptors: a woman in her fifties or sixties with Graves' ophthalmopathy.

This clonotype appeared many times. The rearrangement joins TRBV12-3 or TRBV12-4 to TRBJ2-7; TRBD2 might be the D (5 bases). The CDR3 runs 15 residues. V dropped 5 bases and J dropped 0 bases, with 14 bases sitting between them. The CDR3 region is CASSDYRTLSYEQYF. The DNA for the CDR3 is TGTGCCAGCAGTGACTACCGGACTCTCTCCTACGAGCAGTACTTC.

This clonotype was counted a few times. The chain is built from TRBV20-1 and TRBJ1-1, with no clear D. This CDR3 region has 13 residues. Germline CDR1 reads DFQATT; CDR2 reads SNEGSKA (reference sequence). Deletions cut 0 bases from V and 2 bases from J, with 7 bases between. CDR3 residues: CSAREPGNTEAFF. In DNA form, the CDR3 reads TGCAGTGCTAGAGAACCGGGAAACACTGAAGCTTTCTTT.

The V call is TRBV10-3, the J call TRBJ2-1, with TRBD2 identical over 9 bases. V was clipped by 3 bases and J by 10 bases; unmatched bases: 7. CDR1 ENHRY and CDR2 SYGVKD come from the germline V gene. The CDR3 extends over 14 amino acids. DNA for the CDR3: TGTGCCATCAGTGACAGGGCGGGAGGGGACGAGCAGTTCTTC. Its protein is CAISDRAGGDEQFF.

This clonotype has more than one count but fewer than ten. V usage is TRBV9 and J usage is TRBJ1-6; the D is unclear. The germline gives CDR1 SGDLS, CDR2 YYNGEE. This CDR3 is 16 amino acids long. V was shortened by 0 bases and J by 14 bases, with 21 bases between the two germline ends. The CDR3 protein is CASSVGEGLGLGTLHF. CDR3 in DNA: TGTGCCAGCAGCGTAGGGGAGGGCCTCGGCCTGGGAACCCTCCACTTT.

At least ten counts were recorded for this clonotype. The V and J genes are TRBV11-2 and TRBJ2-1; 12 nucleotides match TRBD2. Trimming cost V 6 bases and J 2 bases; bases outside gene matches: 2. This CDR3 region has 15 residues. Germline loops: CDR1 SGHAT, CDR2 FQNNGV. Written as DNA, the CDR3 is TGTGCCAGCAGGGGACTAGCGGGTCCCTACAATGAGCAGTTCTTC. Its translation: CASRGLAGPYNEQFF.

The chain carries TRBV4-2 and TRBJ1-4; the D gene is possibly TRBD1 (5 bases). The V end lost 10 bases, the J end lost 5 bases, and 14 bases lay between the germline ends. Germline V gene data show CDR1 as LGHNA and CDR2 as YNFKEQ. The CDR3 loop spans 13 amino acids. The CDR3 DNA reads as TGTGCCACCTCGGGACTCCAGAATGAAAAACTGTTTTTT. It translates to CATSGLQNEKLFF.

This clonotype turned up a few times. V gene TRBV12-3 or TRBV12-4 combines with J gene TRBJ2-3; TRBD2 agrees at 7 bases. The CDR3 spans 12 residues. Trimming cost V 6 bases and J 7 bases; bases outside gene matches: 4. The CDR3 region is CASSRTSNTQYF. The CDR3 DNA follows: TGTGCCAGCAGCAGGACTAGTAATACGCAGTATTTT.

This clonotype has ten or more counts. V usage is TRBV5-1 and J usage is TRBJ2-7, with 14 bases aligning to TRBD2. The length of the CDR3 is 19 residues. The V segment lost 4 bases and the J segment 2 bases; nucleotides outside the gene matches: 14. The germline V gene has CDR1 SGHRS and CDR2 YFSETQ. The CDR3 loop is CASSDGMGLAGEDPYEQYF. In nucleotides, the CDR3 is TGCGCCAGCAGCGACGGGATGGGACTAGCGGGAGAAGATCCCTACGAGCAGTACTTC. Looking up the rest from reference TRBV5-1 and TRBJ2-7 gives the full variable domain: KAGVTQTPRYLIKTRGQQVTLSCSPISGHRSVSWYQQTPGQGLQFLFEYFSETQRNKGNFPGRFSGRQFSNSRSEMNVSTLELGDSALYLCASSDGMGLAGEDPYEQYFGPGTRLTVT.

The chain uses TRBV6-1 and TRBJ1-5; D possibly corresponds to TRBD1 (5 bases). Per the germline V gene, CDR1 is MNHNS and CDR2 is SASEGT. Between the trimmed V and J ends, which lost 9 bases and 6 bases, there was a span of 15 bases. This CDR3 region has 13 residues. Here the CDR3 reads CASTDRGSQPQHF. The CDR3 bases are TGTGCCAGTACGGACCGGGGCTCTCAGCCCCAGCATTTT.

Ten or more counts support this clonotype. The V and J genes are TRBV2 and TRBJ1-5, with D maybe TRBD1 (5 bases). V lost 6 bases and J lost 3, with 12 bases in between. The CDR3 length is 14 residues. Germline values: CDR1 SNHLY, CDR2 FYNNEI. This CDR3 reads CASRSDSVNQPQHF. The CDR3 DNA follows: TGTGCCAGCAGAAGCGACAGCGTCAATCAGCCCCAGCATTTT.

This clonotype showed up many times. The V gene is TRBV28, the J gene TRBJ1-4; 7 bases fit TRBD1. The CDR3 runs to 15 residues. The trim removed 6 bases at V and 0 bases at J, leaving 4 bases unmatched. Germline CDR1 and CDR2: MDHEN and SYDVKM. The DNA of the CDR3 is TGTGCCAGCAGCCCACAGGGGCCAACTAATGAAAAACTGTTTTTT. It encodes CASSPQGPTNEKLFF.

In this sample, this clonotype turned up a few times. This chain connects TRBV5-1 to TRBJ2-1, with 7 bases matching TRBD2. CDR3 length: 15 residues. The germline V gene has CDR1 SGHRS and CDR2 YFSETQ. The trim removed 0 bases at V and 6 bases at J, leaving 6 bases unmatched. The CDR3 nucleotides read TGCGCCAGCAGCTTGGACCCGGGAGGCTTCAATGAGCAGTTCTTC. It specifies CASSLDPGGFNEQFF.

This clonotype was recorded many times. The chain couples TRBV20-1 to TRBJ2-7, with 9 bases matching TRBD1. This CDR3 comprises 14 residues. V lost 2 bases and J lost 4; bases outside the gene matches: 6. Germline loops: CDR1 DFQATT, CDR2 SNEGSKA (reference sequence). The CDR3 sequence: CSARSGQGSYEQYF. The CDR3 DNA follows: TGCAGTGCTAGATCGGGACAGGGTAGTTACGAGCAGTACTTC.

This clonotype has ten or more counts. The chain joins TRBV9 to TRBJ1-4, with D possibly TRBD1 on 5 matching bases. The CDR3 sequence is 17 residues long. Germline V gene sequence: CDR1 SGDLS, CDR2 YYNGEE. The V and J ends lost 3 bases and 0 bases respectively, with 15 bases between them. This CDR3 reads CASSENPRGATNEKLFF. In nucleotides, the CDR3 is TGTGCCAGCAGCGAAAACCCTCGGGGCGCAACTAATGAAAAACTGTTTTTT.

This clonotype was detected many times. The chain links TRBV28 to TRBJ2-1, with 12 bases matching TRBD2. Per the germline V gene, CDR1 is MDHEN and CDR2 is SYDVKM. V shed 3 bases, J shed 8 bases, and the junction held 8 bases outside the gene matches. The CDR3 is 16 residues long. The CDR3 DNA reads TGTGCCAGCAGTTTGAATCCTAGCGGGGGGGGGGATGAGCAGTTCTTC. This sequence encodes CASSLNPSGGGDEQFF.

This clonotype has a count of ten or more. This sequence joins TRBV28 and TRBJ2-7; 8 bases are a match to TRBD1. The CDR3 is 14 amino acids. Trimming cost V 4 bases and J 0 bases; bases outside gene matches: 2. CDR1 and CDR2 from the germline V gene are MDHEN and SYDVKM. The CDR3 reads CASSWTGHSYEQYF. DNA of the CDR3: TGTGCCAGCAGTTGGACAGGGCACTCCTACGAGCAGTACTTC. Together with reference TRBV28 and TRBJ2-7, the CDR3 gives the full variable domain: DVKVTQSSRYLVKRTGEKVFLECVQDMDHENMFWYRQDPGLGLRLIYFSYDVKMKEKGDIPEGYSVSREKKERFSLILESASTNQTSMYLCASSWTGHSYEQYFGPGTRLTVT.

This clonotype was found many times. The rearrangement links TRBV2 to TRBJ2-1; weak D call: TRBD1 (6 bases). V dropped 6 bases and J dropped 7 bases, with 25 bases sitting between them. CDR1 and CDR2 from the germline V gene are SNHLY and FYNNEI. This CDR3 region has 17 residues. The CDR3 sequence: CASSLGGAFPFANEQFF. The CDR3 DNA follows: TGTGCCAGCAGCTTAGGGGGAGCCTTCCCCTTCGCAAATGAGCAGTTCTTC.

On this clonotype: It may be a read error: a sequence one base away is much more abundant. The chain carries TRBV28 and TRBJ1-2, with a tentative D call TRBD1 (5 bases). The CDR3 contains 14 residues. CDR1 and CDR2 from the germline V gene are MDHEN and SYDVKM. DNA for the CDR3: TGTGCCAGCAGGCCGAGGGACGGAATTGAAGGCTGCACCTTC. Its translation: CASRPRDGIEGCTF.

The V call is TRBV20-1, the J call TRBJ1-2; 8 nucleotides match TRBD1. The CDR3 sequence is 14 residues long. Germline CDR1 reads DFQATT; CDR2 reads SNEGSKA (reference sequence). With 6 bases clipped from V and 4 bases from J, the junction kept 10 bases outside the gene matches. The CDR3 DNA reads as TGCAGTGCGCATGACAGGGGATGGGGCTATGGCTACACCTTC. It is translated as CSAHDRGWGYGYTF.

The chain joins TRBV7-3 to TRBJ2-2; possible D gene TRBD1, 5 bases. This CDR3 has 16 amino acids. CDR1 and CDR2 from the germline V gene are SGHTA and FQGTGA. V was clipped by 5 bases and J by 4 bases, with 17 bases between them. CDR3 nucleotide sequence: TGTGCCAGCAGCCCCTACAGGTTGAGTAGCACCGGGGAGCTGTTTTTT. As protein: CASSPYRLSSTGELFF.

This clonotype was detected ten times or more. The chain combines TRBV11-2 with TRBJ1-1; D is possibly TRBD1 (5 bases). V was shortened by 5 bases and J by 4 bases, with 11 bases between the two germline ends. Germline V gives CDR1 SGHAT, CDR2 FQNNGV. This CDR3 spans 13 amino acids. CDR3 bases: TGTGCCAGCAGCCAGTTTAGGGGCACTGAAGCTTTCTTT. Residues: CASSQFRGTEAFF. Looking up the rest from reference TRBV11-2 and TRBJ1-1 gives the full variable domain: EAGVAQSPRYKIIEKRQSVAFWCNPISGHATLYWYQQILGQGPKLLIQFQNNGVVDDSQLPKDRFSAERLKGVDSTLKIQPAKLEDSAVYLCASSQFRGTEAFFGQGTRLTVV.

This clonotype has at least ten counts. CDR3 coding DNA: TGCAGCGTTGAGGCAACTAGCACAGATACGCAGTATTTT. It encodes CSVEATSTDTQYF. The rearrangement uses TRBV29-1 and TRBJ2-3; D remains ambiguous. This CDR3 comprises 13 residues. V lost 3 bases and J lost 0, with 7 bases in between. Germline CDR1 reads SQVTM; CDR2 reads ANQGSEA.